These 29 T cell receptor beta chains share one sample of origin, sequenced in a study of Ad26.COV2.S vaccination and SARS-CoV-2 variants. The data were produced by immunoSEQ multiplex PCR, yet TCRdb's version contains in-frame clones alone and is incomplete. This sample has approximately 300,000 clones; around four fifths occur once, and the top ten carry approximately 2.1%. Regarding treatment: 15 to 20 received Ad26.COV2.S at low or high dose, single or two shots; a few received placebo; per-sample allocation not given. All samples were drawn on day 63, counting from the first vaccine or placebo injection. Sequencing used peripheral blood, obtained in a trial of Ad26.COV2.S vaccine versus placebo. These receptors were taken from a person between 18 and 65 years old who received the Ad26.COV2.S COVID-19 vaccine or a placebo.

The chain combines TRBV24-1 with TRBJ2-5; 9 bases are a match to TRBD1. Germline V CDR1 and CDR2: KGHDR, SFDVKD. The CDR3 sequence is 15 residues long. V trimming: 3 bases; J trimming: 5 bases; junction bases outside the gene matches: 6. The CDR3 nucleotides are TGTGCCACCAGTGATCACACCGGGACAGGGGAGACCCAGTACTTC. Amino acids: CATSDHTGTGETQYF.

The table lists this clone with a count of one. The chain recombines TRBV7-8 with TRBJ2-7; TRBD1 aligns across 10 bases. Trimming took 2 bases from V and 1 from J; bases not matched to a gene: 5. Germline assignment: CDR1 SGHVS and CDR2 FQNEAQ. This CDR3 comprises 16 residues. The DNA of the CDR3 is TGTGCCAGCAGCTTACCACGGACAGGGGGTTCCTACGAGCAGTACTTC. Translating gives CASSLPRTGGSYEQYF.

The CDR3 is CASSEVEGVGGYTF. As DNA, the CDR3 is TGTGCCAGCAGCGAGGTGGAGGGAGTGGGGGGCTACACCTTC. This rearrangement joins TRBV9 to TRBJ1-2; D is undetermined. Trimming shortened V by 3 bases and J by 8 bases, and 17 bases separated the two germline ends. This CDR3 region has 14 residues. The germline V gene encodes CDR1 SGDLS and CDR2 YYNGEE.

This chain links TRBV13 with TRBJ2-5; TRBD2 aligns across 14 bases. V lost 6 bases to trimming and J lost 4 bases; unmatched junction nucleotides: 10. The CDR3 covers 17 residues. Germline V gene data show CDR1 as PRHDT and CDR2 as FYEKMQ (reference sequence). CDR3 bases: TGTGCCAGCAGTAGTTCCCGACTAGCGGGGGGGATAGAGACCCAGTACTTC. Amino acid sequence: CASSSSRLAGGIETQYF.

The genes are TRBV25-1 and TRBJ1-2; 8 bases agree with TRBD1. Germline V gene lookup returns CDR1 MGHDK and CDR2 SYGVNS. The CDR3 contains 16 residues. V gave up 2 bases and J gave up 1 base; unmatched junction bases: 6. DNA of the CDR3: TGTGCCAGCAGTGAAGGCGGGACAGGATATAACTATGGCTACACCTTC. Translated: CASSEGGTGYNYGYTF.

V and J are TRBV2 and TRBJ1-6; a weak D match, TRBD1 (5 bases). V was trimmed by 11 bases and J by 9 bases, leaving 14 bases between them. The germline V gene has CDR1 SNHLY and CDR2 FYNNEI. The CDR3 extends over 12 amino acids. CDR3 sequence: CAGRAGASPLHF. The CDR3 DNA reads as TGTGCCGGGAGAGCTGGGGCTTCACCCCTCCACTTT.

The chain joins TRBV29-1 to TRBJ1-5; D possibly corresponds to TRBD1 (6 bases). CDR1 is SQVTM and CDR2 is ANQGSEA in the germline V gene. Trimming cost V 4 bases and J 4 bases, with 14 bases left between them. This CDR3 has 14 amino acids. The CDR3 reads CSVGEGGRNQPQHF. For the CDR3, the DNA is TGCAGCGTTGGGGAGGGGGGGAGGAATCAGCCCCAGCATTTT.

This clone came up once. The CDR3 coding sequence is TGTGCCAGCAGCCGCGGGACAGCCGGAGGGAGCTATGGCTACACCTTC. As protein: CASSRGTAGGSYGYTF. J is TRBJ1-2 and V is TRBV3-1 (or the pseudogene TRBV3-2); 7 bases align to TRBD1. Germline V gives CDR1 LGHDT, CDR2 YNNKEL (reference sequence). The CDR3 covers 16 residues. The ends lost 4 bases at V and 4 bases at J; junction bases unmatched: 12.

The CDR3 nucleotides read TGTGCCAGCAGCCAAGGTCTACTACGGGGGGGATCGAGGGAGCAGTACTTC. It is translated as CASSQGLLRGGSREQYF. V is TRBV14 and J is TRBJ2-7; 8 bases align to TRBD2. The V gene end was trimmed by 1 base and the J gene end by 7 bases; junction bases not matched to a gene: 15. Germline V gene sequence: CDR1 SGHDN, CDR2 FVKESK. The CDR3 runs 17 residues.

V gene TRBV10-3 combines with J gene TRBJ2-5; the match to TRBD2 covers 10 bases. The CDR3 has 14 amino acids. V lost 5 bases, J lost 1 base, and 1 base stayed unmatched. Germline CDR1 ENHRY, CDR2 SYGVKD. CDR3 sequence (DNA): TGTGCCATCAGTACTAGCGGGGCCCAAGAGACCCAGTACTTC. This codes for CAISTSGAQETQYF.

Regarding this clone: Other DNA variants within this sample encode the same CDR3. The chain carries TRBV5-1 and TRBJ2-7; tentatively, D is TRBD1 (5 bases). This CDR3 contains 12 residues. Trimming removed 2 bases from V and 3 bases from J, with 6 bases in between. Germline V gene lookup returns CDR1 SGHRS and CDR2 YFSETQ. CDR3 protein: CASSFQGYEQYF. The CDR3 DNA is TGCGCCAGCAGCTTCCAGGGCTACGAGCAGTACTTC.

V is TRBV5-1 and J is TRBJ2-1, with 11 positions matching TRBD2. Germline V gives CDR1 SGHRS, CDR2 YFSETQ. The CDR3 loop spans 16 amino acids. Germline trimming cut 0 bases from V and 4 bases from J; bases unmatched to any gene: 3. CDR3: CASSLEASGGYNEQFF. The CDR3 nucleotides read TGCGCCAGCAGCTTGGAAGCTAGCGGGGGGTACAATGAGCAGTTCTTC.

The chain recombines TRBV5-1 with TRBJ1-1, with D possibly matching TRBD1 (6 bases). V was clipped by 1 base and J by 11 bases, with 18 bases between them. Germline V lookup: CDR1 SGHRS, CDR2 YFSETQ. The CDR3 has 14 amino acids. The CDR3 nucleotides are TGCGCCAGCAGCTTGCCTGCGAGGGGGACGGATGCTTTCTTT. Translated: CASSLPARGTDAFF.

V gene TRBV28 combines with J gene TRBJ2-1; 11 bases match TRBD2. Germline V lookup: CDR1 MDHEN, CDR2 SYDVKM. The CDR3 has 19 amino acids. The ends lost 6 bases at V and 0 bases at J; junction bases unmatched: 13. CDR3 region: CASRSPGTSGSSSYNEQFF. CDR3 nucleotide sequence: TGTGCCAGCAGATCCCCGGGGACTAGCGGATCGAGCTCCTACAATGAGCAGTTCTTC.

V and J are TRBV5-4 and TRBJ1-2, with D perhaps TRBD1 (5 bases). Trimming took off 2 bases at V and 0 bases at J, with 8 bases between the two ends. Per germline, CDR1 SGHNT and CDR2 YYREEE (reference sequence). The CDR3 sequence is 14 residues long. CDR3: CASSFTGSNYGYTF. CDR3 coding DNA: TGTGCCAGCAGCTTTACAGGCTCTAACTATGGCTACACCTTC. Complete variable domain (other parts from reference TRBV5-4 and TRBJ1-2): ETGVTQSPTHLIKTRGQQVTLRCSSQSGHNTVSWYQQALGQGPQFIFQYYREEENGRGNFPPRFSGLQFPNYSSELNVNALELDDSALYLCASSFTGSNYGYTFGSGTRLTVV.

This chain connects TRBV11-2 to TRBJ2-1; 8 nucleotides line up with TRBD2. V was pared by 5 bases and J by 8 bases, with 11 bases of the junction left unmatched. The germline V gene encodes CDR1 SGHAT and CDR2 FQNNGV. The CDR3 is made up of 15 amino acids. The CDR3 sequence: CASSLSGGLTYEQFF. In DNA form, the CDR3 reads TGTGCCAGCAGCCTTTCGGGGGGGCTGACCTATGAGCAGTTCTTC.

The chain couples TRBV5-4 to TRBJ1-1; no reliable D call. V was pared by 2 bases and J by 3 bases, with 11 bases between. CDR3 length: 14 amino acids. CDR1 is SGHNT, CDR2 YYREEE, per germline (reference sequence). The CDR3 DNA reads as TGTGCCAGCAGCTTCGCCCTCGGGGACACTGAAGCTTTCTTT. It specifies CASSFALGDTEAFF.

CDR3 loop: CASSLIGGGETQYF. The CDR3 DNA follows: TGTGCCAGCAGCTTAATTGGGGGCGGAGAGACCCAGTACTTC. The rearrangement joins TRBV7-3 to TRBJ2-5; TRBD1 is a possible D gene (6 bases). The CDR3 is 14 amino acids. Germline assignment: CDR1 SGHTA and CDR2 FQGTGA. V lost 1 base and J lost 4, with 10 bases in between.

The CDR3 here is CASSLNSGIDSEETQYF. The CDR3 nucleotides read TGTGCCAGCAGTTTAAATTCCGGTATTGACAGCGAAGAGACCCAGTACTTC. The chain joins TRBV28 to TRBJ2-5, with D possibly matching TRBD1 (5 bases). The germline V and J ends were trimmed by 2 bases and 3 bases, with 19 bases remaining between them. The CDR3 is 17 residues long. The germline CDR1 and CDR2 sequences are MDHEN and SYDVKM.

The chain couples TRBV7-6 to TRBJ2-7; weak D call: TRBD2 (5 bases). V gave up 3 bases and J gave up 6 bases, with 15 bases separating them. This CDR3 is built from 14 residues. Germline loops: CDR1 SGHVS, CDR2 FNYEAQ. CDR3 in DNA: TGTGCCAGCAGCTTGGGGAGCCCTACGAGCGAGCAGTACTTC. It encodes CASSLGSPTSEQYF.

This chain's CDR3 is CASGTGDYNEQFF. CDR3 DNA sequence: TGTGCCAGCGGGACAGGGGATTACAATGAGCAGTTCTTC. The chain uses TRBV19 and TRBJ2-1; 10 bases align to TRBD1. Unmatched junction bases numbered 3, after V lost 9 bases and J lost 4 bases. The CDR3 totals 13 residues. The germline V gene has CDR1 LNHDA and CDR2 SQIVND (reference sequence).

The rearrangement joins TRBV28 to TRBJ2-1; the D is unclear. The CDR3 consists of 14 residues. The V gene's germline CDR1 is MDHEN and CDR2 SYDVKM. Trimming removed 2 bases at V and 0 bases at J, with 5 bases between. In DNA, the CDR3 is TGTGCCAGCAGTTTACCGGACTCCTACAATGAGCAGTTCTTC. Translation gives CASSLPDSYNEQFF.

The chain employs TRBV6-5 and TRBJ2-7, with D perhaps TRBD1 or TRBD2 (6 bases each). The CDR3 runs to 13 residues. Trimming stripped 6 bases from V and 4 bases from J, with 13 bases between. Germline V gene sequence: CDR1 MNHEY, CDR2 SVGAGI. DNA of the CDR3: TGTGCCAGCAGGGGAAGGGGGAGGTACGAGCAGTACTTC. Protein sequence: CASRGRGRYEQYF.

The rearrangement joins TRBV11-2 to TRBJ2-1; the match to TRBD1 covers 9 bases. Trimming removed 1 base from V and 9 bases from J; junction bases left unmatched: 4. Germline V gene lookup returns CDR1 SGHAT and CDR2 FQNNGV. The CDR3 spans 14 residues. CDR3 nucleotides: TGTGCCAGCAGCTTAGTAACAGGGGGCAGTGAGCAGTTCTTC. It codes for CASSLVTGGSEQFF.

The table lists this clone with a count of one. The chain links TRBV5-1 to TRBJ2-5; 9 bases are shared with TRBD1. The germline CDR1 and CDR2 sequences are SGHRS and YFSETQ. Trimming took 3 bases from V and 5 from J; bases not matched to a gene: 5. The CDR3 is made up of 14 amino acids. The DNA for the CDR3 is TGCGCCAGCAGCTCACAGGGGGCGCAGGAGACCCAGTACTTC. This codes for CASSSQGAQETQYF.

This clone turned up a few times. This chain connects TRBV30 to TRBJ1-2, with 9 positions matching TRBD1. The CDR3 spans 15 residues. The junction had 5 bases not matched to a gene; V was cut back by 2 bases and J by 1 base. Germline V gene sequence: CDR1 GTSNPN, CDR2 SVGIG (reference sequence). CDR3 DNA: TGTGCCTGGAGTTCGGGACAGGGCCTTAACTATGGCTACACCTTC. Translation gives CAWSSGQGLNYGYTF.

The V call is TRBV2, the J call TRBJ1-5; possible D gene TRBD1, 6 bases. V lost 2 bases and J lost 5, with 10 bases in between. CDR3 size: 14 residues. The germline CDR1 and CDR2 sequences are SNHLY and FYNNEI. CDR3 DNA sequence: TGTGCCAGCAGTGAACACAGGGAGTATCAGCCCCAGCATTTT. Protein product: CASSEHREYQPQHF.

This clone was picked up one time. The rearrangement joins TRBV5-4 to TRBJ1-5; D is unclear. This CDR3 is built from 13 residues. Per the germline V gene, CDR1 is SGHNT and CDR2 is YYREEE (reference sequence). Trimming took 2 bases from V and 2 from J, leaving 5 bases between them. This CDR3 reads CASSFEGNQPQHF. In DNA, the CDR3 is TGTGCCAGCAGCTTTGAGGGCAATCAGCCCCAGCATTTT.

This clone was observed once. The CDR3 is CASSLLPGADTGELFF. As DNA, the CDR3 is TGCGCCAGCAGCTTGTTGCCGGGGGCTGACACCGGGGAGCTGTTTTTT. V is TRBV5-1 and J is TRBJ2-2; either TRBD1 or TRBD2 may supply D (6 bases each). Trimming shortened V by 1 base and J by 3 bases, and 13 bases separated the two germline ends. The CDR3 loop spans 16 amino acids. Germline lookup yields CDR1 SGHRS and CDR2 YFSETQ. Full variable domain (remainder filled in from reference TRBV5-1 and TRBJ2-2): KAGVTQTPRYLIKTRGQQVTLSCSPISGHRSVSWYQQTPGQGLQFLFEYFSETQRNKGNFPGRFSGRQFSNSRSEMNVSTLELGDSALYLCASSLLPGADTGELFFGEGSRLTVL.